Each of the 30 T cell receptor beta chains below was sequenced from the same sample in a study of cytomegalovirus exposure and HLA in healthy donors. Primers included in the PCR were 60 Vbeta and 13 Jbeta primers. Profiled with immunoSEQ multiplex PCR; TCRdb holds only in-frame clones, not every one. The sample includes roughly 140,000 clones, around 79% of them seen just once. Sequenced material: PBMCs. The receptors come from a woman in her thirties or forties in good health and CMV-seropositive.

CDR3 in amino acids: CASTSRGSLFF. CDR3 DNA: TGTGCCAGTACGTCTCGGGGAAGTCTGTTTTTT. The chain carries TRBV19 and TRBJ1-4; D call uncertain. This CDR3 has 11 residues. The germline CDR1 and CDR2 sequences are LNHDA and SQIVND (reference sequence). The V end was cut by 7 bases, the J end by 14 bases, with 14 bases between. Full variable domain (rest looked up from reference TRBV19 and TRBJ1-4): DGGITQSPKYLFRKEGQNVTLSCEQNLNHDAMYWYRQDPGQGLRLIYYSQIVNDFQKGDIAEGYSVSREKKESFPLTVTSAQKNPTAFYLCASTSRGSLFFGSGTQLSVL.

For the CDR3, the DNA is TGCGCCAGCAGTGAGTCCCTCAGGGGGCGGGTCACCGGGGAGCTGTTTTTT. Residues: CASSESLRGRVTGELFF. This chain joins TRBV10-2 and TRBJ2-2, with 8 bases lining up with TRBD1. CDR1 WSHSY and CDR2 SAAADI come from the germline V gene. The CDR3 sequence is 17 residues long. Trimming removed 0 bases from V and 4 bases from J; junction bases left unmatched: 7.

The gene calls are TRBV10-3 and TRBJ2-3; 12 bases align to TRBD2. The CDR3 contains 17 residues. Germline-derived CDR1 and CDR2 are ENHRY and SYGVKD. V trimming: 3 bases; J trimming: 4 bases; junction bases outside the gene matches: 8. DNA for the CDR3: TGTGCCATCAGTGACGGACTAGCGGGGAGGGTGGCAGATACGCAGTATTTT. Translated, it gives CAISDGLAGRVADTQYF.

The rearrangement uses TRBV19 and TRBJ2-2; 9 bases match TRBD2. Germline assignment: CDR1 LNHDA and CDR2 SQIVND (reference sequence). The CDR3 has 16 residues. Losses at the gene ends were 5 bases for V and 5 bases for J; bases not matched to a gene: 9. CDR3 sequence reads: CASSSGLAGWTGELFF. CDR3 in DNA: TGTGCCAGTAGTTCGGGTCTAGCGGGGTGGACCGGGGAGCTGTTTTTT.

This clone turned up a few times. CDR3 nucleotides: TGTGCCAGCAGTGAAGCCGCGGGGCTATTAGGGGAAGCTTTCTTT. Protein: CASSEAAGLLGEAFF. The rearrangement uses TRBV6-1 and TRBJ1-1, with a tentative D call TRBD1 (5 bases). The CDR3 has 15 residues. V lost 0 bases, J lost 8 bases, and 16 bases lay in between. Looked up from germline, CDR1 is MNHNS and CDR2 is SASEGT.

CDR3 protein: CASSYSRTGGLMSLHF. CDR3 sequence (DNA): TGTGCCAGCAGTTACTCTAGGACAGGGGGCCTTATGAGCCTCCACTTT. The V and J genes are TRBV6-5 and TRBJ1-6, with 11 bases aligning to TRBD1. Germline V CDR1 and CDR2: MNHEY, SVGAGI. Unmatched junction bases numbered 10, after V lost 0 bases and J lost 15 bases. The CDR3 spans 16 residues.

This chain uses TRBV27 with TRBJ2-3; maybe TRBD2 (6 bases). CDR1 is MNHEY and CDR2 is SMNVEV in the germline V gene (reference sequence). The CDR3 is 15 residues long. V shed 5 bases and J shed 2 bases, with 14 bases lying between them. The CDR3 here is CASSPILAVTDTQYF. CDR3 DNA sequence: TGTGCCAGCAGTCCGATACTAGCTGTCACAGATACGCAGTATTTT.

The chain joins TRBV2 to TRBJ2-5, with 9 positions matching TRBD2. V trimming: 8 bases; J trimming: 5 bases; junction bases outside the gene matches: 3. The CDR3 consists of 12 residues. Germline V gene data show CDR1 as SNHLY and CDR2 as FYNNEI. The CDR3 region is CASGGGVETQYF. CDR3 bases: TGTGCCAGCGGCGGGGGGGTCGAGACCCAGTACTTC.

The chain employs TRBV18 and TRBJ2-7, with D maybe TRBD2 (5 bases). The CDR3 runs 16 residues. CDR1 is KGHSH and CDR2 is LQKENI in the germline V gene. Trimming took 3 bases from V and 5 from J, leaving 20 bases between them. CDR3: CASSPRRTAEPNEQYF. The CDR3 DNA follows: TGTGCCAGCTCACCTAGAAGGACTGCAGAACCCAACGAGCAGTACTTC.

The count of this clone is one. The genes are TRBV16 and TRBJ2-2; 7 bases match TRBD1. The V and J ends lost 4 bases and 0 bases, in that order; junction bases with no gene match: 5. Germline loops: CDR1 KGHSY, CDR2 FQNENV. CDR3 length: 16 residues. The CDR3 DNA reads TGTGCCAGCAGCCGACAGGGTGGCGCGAACACCGGGGAGCTGTTTTTT. Translation: CASSRQGGANTGELFF.

This chain uses TRBV2 with TRBJ1-4; no definite D call. Germline CDR1 reads SNHLY; CDR2 reads FYNNEI. V gave up 7 bases and J gave up 4 bases, with 10 bases separating them. This CDR3 has 13 amino acids. The CDR3 loop reads CASIAGINEKLFF. CDR3 bases: TGTGCCAGCATCGCGGGAATTAATGAAAAACTGTTTTTT.

The rearrangement uses TRBV10-3 and TRBJ1-2; TRBD1 aligns across 8 bases. Germline CDR1 is ENHRY and CDR2 is SYGVKD. The CDR3 sequence is 13 residues long. Losses at the gene ends were 6 bases for V and 11 bases for J; bases not matched to a gene: 11. CDR3 DNA: TGTGCCATCAGAGGTTCAGGGGGCTCGGAGTACACCTTC. Its translation: CAIRGSGGSEYTF.

This clone was detected only once. The chain is built from TRBV2 and TRBJ1-2; 11 bases map to TRBD1. The germline CDR1 and CDR2 sequences are SNHLY and FYNNEI. The CDR3 spans 15 residues. V lost 5 bases and J lost 4; bases outside the gene matches: 6. CDR3 nucleotides: TGTGCCAGCAGTCCCGGGACAGGGGGGACCTATGGCTACACCTTC. Translating it yields CASSPGTGGTYGYTF.

The count of this clone is one. The chain recombines TRBV5-6 with TRBJ1-5, with D unresolved. The CDR3 is made up of 14 amino acids. CDR1 is SGHDT and CDR2 is YYEEEE in the germline V gene. Trimming pared 4 bases from V and 5 bases from J, leaving 13 bases between. The CDR3 sequence: CASSVAGLYQPQHF. The CDR3, as DNA: TGTGCCAGCAGCGTGGCGGGTTTGTATCAGCCCCAGCATTTT.

This clone appeared a few times. The V call is TRBV28, the J call TRBJ1-5, with a tentative D call TRBD1 (5 bases). This CDR3 is built from 15 residues. The germline V gene has CDR1 MDHEN and CDR2 SYDVKM. Trimming pared 8 bases from V and 6 bases from J, leaving 20 bases between. CDR3 in DNA: TGTGCCAGCCAGCCTTCAGGAGGGGTTTTTCAGCCCCAGCATTTT. It translates to CASQPSGGVFQPQHF.

The sample holds a few counts of this clone. V usage is TRBV10-3 and J usage is TRBJ2-5, with TRBD2 matching over 9 bases. Trimming at V came to 6 bases and at J to 3 bases, leaving 5 bases not matched to a gene. This CDR3 spans 14 amino acids. Germline V gene lookup returns CDR1 ENHRY and CDR2 SYGVKD. The CDR3 here is CAISHSGGEETQYF. CDR3 in DNA: TGTGCCATCAGCCATAGCGGGGGCGAAGAGACCCAGTACTTC.

This clone was detected only a few times. The chain carries TRBV4-2 and TRBJ1-1; D not resolved. CDR3 length: 15 residues. Germline V gene sequence: CDR1 LGHNA, CDR2 YNFKEQ. Deletions cut 5 bases from V and 0 bases from J, with 13 bases between. CDR3 nucleotide sequence: TGTGCCAGCAGCTTTGGCGGAACGATGAACACTGAAGCTTTCTTT. Translating gives CASSFGGTMNTEAFF.

This rearrangement joins TRBV10-3 to TRBJ2-7, with TRBD2 matching 10 bases. The CDR3 length is 14 residues. CDR1 and CDR2 (germline): ENHRY, SYGVKD. Trimming cost V 6 bases and J 4 bases; bases outside gene matches: 6. Written as DNA, the CDR3 is TGTGCCATCAGGAAGGGGACTAGCGATTACGAGCAGTACTTC. Residues: CAIRKGTSDYEQYF.

The rearrangement joins TRBV5-1 to TRBJ2-5; 10 nucleotides line up with TRBD2. Germline CDR1 reads SGHRS; CDR2 reads YFSETQ. The CDR3 runs 15 residues. Unmatched junction bases numbered 6, after V lost 6 bases and J lost 1 base. In DNA form, the CDR3 reads TGCGCCAGCAACGATCTAGCGGGGGTCCAAGAGACCCAGTACTTC. As protein: CASNDLAGVQETQYF.

In DNA, the CDR3 is TGTGCCACCAGCCTGACTAGCGGGGGGGCTTTGGGAAATGAGCAGTTCTTC. Translation: CATSLTSGGALGNEQFF. This rearrangement joins TRBV15 to TRBJ2-1; TRBD2 matches at 14 bases. The V segment lost 5 bases and the J segment 7 bases; nucleotides outside the gene matches: 10. Germline CDR1 and CDR2: LNHNV and YYDKDF (reference sequence). The CDR3 is 17 amino acids.

Only one count was recorded for this clone. The J gene is TRBJ1-6, the V gene TRBV15, with a tentative D call TRBD1 (5 bases). The V gene lost 0 bases and the J gene lost 10 bases, with 13 bases spanning the gap. Germline-derived CDR1 and CDR2 are LNHNV and YYDKDF (reference sequence). The CDR3 totals 15 residues. As DNA, the CDR3 is TGTGCCACCAGCAGAGATCGGGGGAGTCGCTCACCCCTCCACTTT. Translation: CATSRDRGSRSPLHF.

This chain links TRBV6-1 with TRBJ1-5; D remains ambiguous. Trimming took 2 bases from V and 0 from J, leaving 8 bases between them. The germline V gene encodes CDR1 MNHNS and CDR2 SASEGT. This CDR3 is 15 amino acids long. The CDR3 sequence is CASSENEDSNQPQHF. CDR3 nucleotide sequence: TGTGCCAGCAGTGAAAATGAGGATAGCAATCAGCCCCAGCATTTT.

The V gene is TRBV5-1, the J gene TRBJ1-1, with 7 positions matching TRBD1. The trim removed 5 bases at V and 2 bases at J, leaving 6 bases unmatched. Germline V gene sequence: CDR1 SGHRS, CDR2 YFSETQ. The CDR3 loop spans 14 amino acids. The CDR3 protein is CASSNGQANTEAFF. The CDR3, as DNA: TGCGCCAGCAGTAACGGACAGGCAAACACTGAAGCTTTCTTT.

The chain carries TRBV9 and TRBJ2-3, with no clear D. Looked up from germline, CDR1 is SGDLS and CDR2 is YYNGEE. Trimming shortened V by 0 bases and J by 6 bases, and 14 bases separated the two germline ends. The CDR3 consists of 15 residues. CDR3 coding DNA: TGTGCCAGCAGCGTAGGTCCTATTCCAGCGGATACGCAGTATTTT. It yields the protein CASSVGPIPADTQYF. The entire variable domain, with the rest obtained from reference TRBV9 and TRBJ2-3, is as follows: DSGVTQTPKHLITATGQRVTLRCSPRSGDLSVYWYQQSLDQGLQFLIQYYNGEERAKGNILERFSAQQFPDLHSELNLSSLELGDSALYFCASSVGPIPADTQYFGPGTRLTVL.

This chain links TRBV4-1 with TRBJ2-5; D might be TRBD1 (5 bases). The J call may be incorrect, as the DNA end agrees better with TRBJ2-7. The CDR3 is made up of 15 amino acids. Germline V gives CDR1 MGHRA, CDR2 YSYEKL. CDR3 in DNA: TGCGCCAGCAGCCGAAGCCCCGACAGCTCCTACGAGCAGTACTTC. Amino acid sequence: CASSRSPDSSYEQYF.

The CDR3 nucleotides are TGTGCCAGCAGCCGGGGGGGACTGAGCTACGAGCAGTACTTC. The encoded protein is CASSRGGLSYEQYF. The chain is built from TRBV7-2 and TRBJ2-7, with TRBD2 matching 8 bases. With V trimmed by 5 bases and J by 3 bases, 6 bases remained unmatched. Germline V gene sequence: CDR1 SGHTA, CDR2 FQGNSA. This CDR3 is built from 14 residues.

This clone was found a few times. The genes are TRBV7-9 and TRBJ1-6; D is uncertain. V was trimmed by 5 bases and J by 6 bases, leaving 5 bases between them. Germline V gene sequence: CDR1 SEHNR, CDR2 FQNEAQ (reference sequence). The length of the CDR3 is 12 residues. The CDR3 sequence is CASSEINSPLHF. For the CDR3, the DNA is TGTGCCAGCAGCGAGATTAATTCACCCCTCCACTTT.

The chain joins TRBV5-1 to TRBJ2-5, with D perhaps TRBD2 (6 bases). Germline V gene sequence: CDR1 SGHRS, CDR2 YFSETQ. The V and J ends lost 0 bases and 2 bases respectively, with 11 bases between them. This CDR3 has 15 residues. This chain's CDR3 is CASSLGGLLQETQYF. CDR3 DNA sequence: TGCGCCAGCAGCTTGGGGGGACTCTTACAAGAGACCCAGTACTTC.

The chain has TRBV7-9 and TRBJ2-3, with 9 bases fitting TRBD1. The CDR3 is made up of 15 amino acids. CDR1 is SEHNR and CDR2 is FQNEAQ in the germline V gene (reference sequence). The trim removed 4 bases at V and 3 bases at J, leaving 5 bases unmatched. CDR3 sequence (DNA): TGTGCCAGCAGCTCCGGGGACAGGGTGACAGATACGCAGTATTTT. Translating it yields CASSSGDRVTDTQYF.

The chain is built from TRBV6-1 and TRBJ1-2; 8 bases line up with TRBD1. Unmatched junction bases numbered 7, after V lost 4 bases and J lost 3 bases. This CDR3 contains 15 residues. CDR1 is MNHNS and CDR2 is SASEGT in the germline V gene. The CDR3 spells CASSVAGGVDYGYTF. CDR3 bases: TGTGCCAGCAGTGTGGCAGGGGGCGTAGACTATGGCTACACCTTC.